This paragraph reports one T cell receptor (beta chain). The sample originates from a study of blood T cell repertoires in COVID-19. Overall study: The United States, Italy and Spain were the sources of the acute and convalescent COVID-19 samples. PBMCs, B-cell-depleted T cells, or T cells provided the cDNA or gDNA that made up the material.

Patients of the Seattle cohort, enrolled during active infection, were followed longitudinally. This table comes from immunoSEQ multiplex PCR, and its TCRdb copy is limited to in-frame clones, with some not included. The table lists roughly 410,000 clones, around 87% of them singletons. CDR1 is LGHDT, CDR2 YNNKEL, per germline (reference sequence). The V gene lost 0 bases and the J gene lost 5 bases, with 9 bases spanning the gap. There are 14 residues in the CDR3. The chain couples TRBV3-1 (or the pseudogene TRBV3-2) to TRBJ2-3; D ambiguous. The sequence was obtained from a woman in her sixties or seventies with COVID-19, enrolled during active disease. Sequences were obtained from peripheral blood. The CDR3 region has the DNA TGTGCCAGCAGCCAAGATGCGGTTGAAGATACGCAGTATTTT. Encoded protein: CASSQDAVEDTQYF.